This T cell receptor beta chain was recovered during a study of blood T cell repertoires in COVID-19. The protocol was immunoSEQ multiplex PCR, while the TCRdb copy is restricted to in-frame clones and leaves out a portion. This sample has some 200,000 clones, with around 84% found just once. This clone was detected only once. The germline V gene has CDR1 SGDLS and CDR2 YYNGEE. Trimming took 5 bases from V and 2 from J; bases not matched to a gene: 13. This CDR3 comprises 17 residues. Material: peripheral blood. V is TRBV9 and J is TRBJ1-2; 9 positions agree with TRBD1. This clonotype was obtained from a man aged 45-60 years with acute or convalescent COVID-19. CDR3: CASSRTGVLYGNYGYTF. As DNA, the CDR3 is TGTGCCAGCAGTCGGACAGGGGTTTTGTATGGGAACTATGGCTACACCTTC. The variable domain in full, with the rest retrieved from reference TRBV9 and TRBJ1-2, is DSGVTQTPKHLITATGQRVTLRCSPRSGDLSVYWYQQSLDQGLQFLIQYYNGEERAKGNILERFSAQQFPDLHSELNLSSLELGDSALYFCASSRTGVLYGNYGYTFGSGTRLTVV.